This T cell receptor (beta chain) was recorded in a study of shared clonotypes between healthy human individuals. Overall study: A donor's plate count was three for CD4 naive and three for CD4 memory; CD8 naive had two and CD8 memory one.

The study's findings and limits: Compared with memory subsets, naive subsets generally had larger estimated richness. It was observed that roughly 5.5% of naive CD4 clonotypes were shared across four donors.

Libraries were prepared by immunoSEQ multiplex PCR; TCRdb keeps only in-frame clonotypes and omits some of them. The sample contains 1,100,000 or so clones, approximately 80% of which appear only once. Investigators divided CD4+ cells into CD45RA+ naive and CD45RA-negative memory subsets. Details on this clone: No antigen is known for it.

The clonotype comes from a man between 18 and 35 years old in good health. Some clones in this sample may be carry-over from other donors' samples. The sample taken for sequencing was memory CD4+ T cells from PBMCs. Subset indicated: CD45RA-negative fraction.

The CDR3 here is CASSFYWGQNTEAFF. The CDR3 DNA is TGTGCCAGCAGCTTTTATTGGGGGCAAAACACTGAAGCTTTCTTT. The gene calls are TRBV7-2 and TRBJ1-1; D is perhaps TRBD1 (6 bases). Between the trimmed V and J ends, which lost 3 bases and 2 bases, there was a span of 13 bases. This CDR3 spans 15 amino acids. The germline V gene has CDR1 SGHTA and CDR2 FQGNSA. Together with reference TRBV7-2 and TRBJ1-1, the CDR3 gives the full variable domain: GAGVSQSPSNKVTEKGKDVELRCDPISGHTALYWYRQSLGQGLEFLIYFQGNSAPDKSGLPSDRFSAERTGGSVSTLTIQRTQQEDSAVYLCASSFYWGQNTEAFFGQGTRLTVV.